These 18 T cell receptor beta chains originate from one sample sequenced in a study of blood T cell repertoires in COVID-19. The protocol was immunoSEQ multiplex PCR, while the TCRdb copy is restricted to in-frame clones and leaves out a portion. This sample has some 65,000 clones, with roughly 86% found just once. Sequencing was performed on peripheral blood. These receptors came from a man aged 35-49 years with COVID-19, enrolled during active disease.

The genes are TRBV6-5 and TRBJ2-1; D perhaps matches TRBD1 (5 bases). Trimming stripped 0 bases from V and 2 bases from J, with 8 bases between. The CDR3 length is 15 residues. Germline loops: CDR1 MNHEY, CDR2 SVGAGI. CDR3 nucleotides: TGTGCCAGCAGTTACTCCAGGGATCCCTACAATGAGCAGTTCTTC. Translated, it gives CASSYSRDPYNEQFF.

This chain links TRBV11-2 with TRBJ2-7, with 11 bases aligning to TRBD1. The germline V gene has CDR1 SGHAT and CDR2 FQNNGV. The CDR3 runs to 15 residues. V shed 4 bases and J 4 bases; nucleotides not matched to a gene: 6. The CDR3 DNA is TGTGCCAGCAGCTCCTCAGGGACAGGGGGGTACGAGCAGTACTTC. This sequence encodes CASSSSGTGGYEQYF.

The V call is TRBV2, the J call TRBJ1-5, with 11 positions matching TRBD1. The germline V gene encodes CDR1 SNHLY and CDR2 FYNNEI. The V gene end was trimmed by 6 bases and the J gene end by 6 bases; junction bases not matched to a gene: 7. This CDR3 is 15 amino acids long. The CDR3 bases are TGTGCCAGCAGGGCTAGGACAGGGGGCGGTCAGCCCCAGCATTTT. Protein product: CASRARTGGGQPQHF.

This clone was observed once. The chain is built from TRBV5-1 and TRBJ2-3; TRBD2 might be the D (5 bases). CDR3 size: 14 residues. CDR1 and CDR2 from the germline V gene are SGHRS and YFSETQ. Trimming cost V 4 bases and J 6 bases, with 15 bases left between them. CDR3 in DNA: TGCGCCAGCAGCACAACTAGACCCCTCGATACGCAGTATTTT. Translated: CASSTTRPLDTQYF.

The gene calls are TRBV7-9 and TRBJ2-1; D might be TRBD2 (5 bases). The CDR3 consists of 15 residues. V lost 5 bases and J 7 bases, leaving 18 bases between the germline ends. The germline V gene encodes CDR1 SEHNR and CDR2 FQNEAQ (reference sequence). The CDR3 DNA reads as TGTGCCAGCAGCCCCACACCCCCCCCGGGGAATGAGCAGTTCTTC. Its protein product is CASSPTPPPGNEQFF.

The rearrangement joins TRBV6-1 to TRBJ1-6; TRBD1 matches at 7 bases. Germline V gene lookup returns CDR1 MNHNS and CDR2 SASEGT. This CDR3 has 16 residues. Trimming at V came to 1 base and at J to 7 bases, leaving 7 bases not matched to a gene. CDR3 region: CASSEGNRGPNSPLHF. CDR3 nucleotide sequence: TGTGCCAGCAGTGAAGGTAACAGGGGACCCAATTCACCCCTCCACTTT.

The CDR3 sequence: CASSPGTGFNYGYTF. The CDR3 nucleotides read TGTGCCAGCAGCCCCGGGACAGGGTTTAACTATGGCTACACCTTC. The chain couples TRBV3-1 (or the pseudogene TRBV3-2) to TRBJ1-2, with TRBD1 matching 9 bases. The CDR3 spans 15 residues. With 4 bases clipped from V and 1 base from J, the junction kept 4 bases outside the gene matches. Germline V CDR1 and CDR2: LGHDT, YNNKEL (reference sequence).

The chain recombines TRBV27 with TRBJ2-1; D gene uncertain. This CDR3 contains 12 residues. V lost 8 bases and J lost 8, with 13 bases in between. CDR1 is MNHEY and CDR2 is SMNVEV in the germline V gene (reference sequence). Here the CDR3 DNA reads TGTGCCAGCCACCACCTTGAGCATGAGCAGTTCTTC. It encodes CASHHLEHEQFF.

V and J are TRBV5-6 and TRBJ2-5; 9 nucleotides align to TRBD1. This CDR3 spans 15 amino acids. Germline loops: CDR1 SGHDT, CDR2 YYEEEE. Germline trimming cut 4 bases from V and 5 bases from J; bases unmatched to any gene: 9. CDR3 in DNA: TGTGCCAGCAGCCCAACAGGGGGCGCCGGGGAGACCCAGTACTTC. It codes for CASSPTGGAGETQYF.

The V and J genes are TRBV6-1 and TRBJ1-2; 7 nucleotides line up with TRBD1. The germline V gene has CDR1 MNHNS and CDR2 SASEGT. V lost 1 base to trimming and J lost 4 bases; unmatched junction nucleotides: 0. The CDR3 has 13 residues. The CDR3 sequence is CASSEGDSYGYTF. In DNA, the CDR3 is TGTGCCAGCAGTGAAGGGGACAGCTATGGCTACACCTTC.

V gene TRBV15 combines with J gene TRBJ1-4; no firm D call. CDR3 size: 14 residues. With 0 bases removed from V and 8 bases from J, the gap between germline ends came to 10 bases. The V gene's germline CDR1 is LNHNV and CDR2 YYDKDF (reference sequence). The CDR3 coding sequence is TGTGCCACCAGCAGAGATCGCGGTGCCGAAAAACTGTTTTTT. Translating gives CATSRDRGAEKLFF.

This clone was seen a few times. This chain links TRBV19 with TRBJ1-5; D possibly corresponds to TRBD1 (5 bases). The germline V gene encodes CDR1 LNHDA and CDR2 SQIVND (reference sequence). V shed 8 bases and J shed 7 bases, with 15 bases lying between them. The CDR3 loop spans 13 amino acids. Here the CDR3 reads CASGLAGQQPQHF. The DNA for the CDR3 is TGTGCCAGTGGCCTCGCGGGGCAGCAGCCCCAGCATTTT. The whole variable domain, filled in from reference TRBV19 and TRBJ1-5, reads DGGITQSPKYLFRKEGQNVTLSCEQNLNHDAMYWYRQDPGQGLRLIYYSQIVNDFQKGDIAEGYSVSREKKESFPLTVTSAQKNPTAFYLCASGLAGQQPQHFGDGTRLSIL.

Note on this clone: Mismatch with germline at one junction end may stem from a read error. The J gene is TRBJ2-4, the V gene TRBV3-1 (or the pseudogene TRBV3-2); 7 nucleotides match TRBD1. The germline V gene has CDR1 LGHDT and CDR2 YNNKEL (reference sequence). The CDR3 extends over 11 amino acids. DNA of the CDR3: TGTGCCAGCAGCCAAGGAACAGGGGTTGCCTTC. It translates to CASSQGTGVAF.

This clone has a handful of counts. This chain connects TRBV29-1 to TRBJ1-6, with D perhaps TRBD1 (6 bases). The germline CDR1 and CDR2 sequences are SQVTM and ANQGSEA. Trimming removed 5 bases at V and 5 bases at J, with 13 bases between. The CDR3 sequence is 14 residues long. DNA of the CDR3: TGCAGCGTTCGACCCCCAGGGGATAATTCACCCCTCCACTTT. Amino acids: CSVRPPGDNSPLHF.

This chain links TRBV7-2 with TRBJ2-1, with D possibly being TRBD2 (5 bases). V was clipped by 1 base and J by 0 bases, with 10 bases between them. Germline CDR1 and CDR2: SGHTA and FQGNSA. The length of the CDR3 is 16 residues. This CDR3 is CASSLVGGSSYNEQFF. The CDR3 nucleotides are TGTGCCAGCAGCTTAGTGGGCGGGTCCTCCTACAATGAGCAGTTCTTC.

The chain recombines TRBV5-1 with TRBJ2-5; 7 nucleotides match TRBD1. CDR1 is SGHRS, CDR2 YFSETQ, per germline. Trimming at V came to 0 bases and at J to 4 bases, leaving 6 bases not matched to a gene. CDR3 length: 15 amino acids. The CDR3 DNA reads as TGCGCCAGCAGCTTGGGACAGGGCTACGGAGAGACCCAGTACTTC. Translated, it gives CASSLGQGYGETQYF.

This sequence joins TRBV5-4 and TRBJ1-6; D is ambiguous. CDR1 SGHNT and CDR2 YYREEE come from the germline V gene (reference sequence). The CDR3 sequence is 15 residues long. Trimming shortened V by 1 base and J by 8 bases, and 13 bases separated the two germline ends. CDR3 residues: CASSLLEGTHSPLHF. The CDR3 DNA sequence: TGTGCCAGCAGCTTGCTCGAGGGAACCCATTCACCCCTCCACTTT.

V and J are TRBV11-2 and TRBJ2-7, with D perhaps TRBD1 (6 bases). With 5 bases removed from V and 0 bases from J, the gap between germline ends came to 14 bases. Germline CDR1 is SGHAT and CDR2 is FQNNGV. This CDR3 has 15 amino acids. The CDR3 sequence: CASSRGQISSYEQYF. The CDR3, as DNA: TGTGCCAGCAGCCGCGGACAGATAAGCTCCTACGAGCAGTACTTC.